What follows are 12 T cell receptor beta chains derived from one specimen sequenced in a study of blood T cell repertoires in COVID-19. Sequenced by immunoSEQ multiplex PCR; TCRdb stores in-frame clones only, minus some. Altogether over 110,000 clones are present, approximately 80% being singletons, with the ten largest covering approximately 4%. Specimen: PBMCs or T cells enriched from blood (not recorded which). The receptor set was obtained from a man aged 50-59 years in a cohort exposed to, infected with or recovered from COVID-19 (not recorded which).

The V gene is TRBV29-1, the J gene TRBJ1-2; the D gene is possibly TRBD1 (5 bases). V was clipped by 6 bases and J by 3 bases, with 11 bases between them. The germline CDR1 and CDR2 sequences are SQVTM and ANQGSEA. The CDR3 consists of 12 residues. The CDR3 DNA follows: TGCAGCGTCGTTGCCAGGGACTATGGCTACACCTTC. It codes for CSVVARDYGYTF.

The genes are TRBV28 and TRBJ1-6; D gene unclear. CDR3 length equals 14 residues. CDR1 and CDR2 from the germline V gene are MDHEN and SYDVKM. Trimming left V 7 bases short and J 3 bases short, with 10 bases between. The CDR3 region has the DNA TGTGCCAGCACCCTATCGATCTATAATTCACCCCTCCACTTT. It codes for CASTLSIYNSPLHF.

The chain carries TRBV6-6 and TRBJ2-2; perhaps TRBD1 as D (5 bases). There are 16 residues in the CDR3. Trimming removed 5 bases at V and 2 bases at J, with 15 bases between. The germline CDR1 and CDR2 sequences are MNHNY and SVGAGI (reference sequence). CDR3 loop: CASSTRSTENTGELFF. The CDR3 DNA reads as TGTGCCAGCAGTACCCGATCGACAGAAAACACCGGGGAGCTGTTTTTT.

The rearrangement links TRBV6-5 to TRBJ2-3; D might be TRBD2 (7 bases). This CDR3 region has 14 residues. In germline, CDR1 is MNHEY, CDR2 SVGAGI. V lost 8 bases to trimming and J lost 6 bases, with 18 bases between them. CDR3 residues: CASLRGGSGDTQYF. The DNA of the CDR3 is TGTGCCAGCTTGAGGGGGGGCAGTGGGGATACGCAGTATTTT.

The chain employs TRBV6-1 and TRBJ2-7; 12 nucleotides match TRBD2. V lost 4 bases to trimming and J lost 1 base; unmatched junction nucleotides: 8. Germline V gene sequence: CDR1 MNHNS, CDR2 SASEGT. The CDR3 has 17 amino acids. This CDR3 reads CASSVTSGGPFSYEQYF. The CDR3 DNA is TGTGCCAGCAGTGTGACTAGCGGGGGCCCCTTTTCCTACGAGCAGTACTTC.

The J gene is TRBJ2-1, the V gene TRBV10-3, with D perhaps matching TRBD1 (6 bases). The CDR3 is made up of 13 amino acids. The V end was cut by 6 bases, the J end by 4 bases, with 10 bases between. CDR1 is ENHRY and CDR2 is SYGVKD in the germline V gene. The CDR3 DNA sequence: TGTGCCATCAGGGGGGACAAATACAATGAGCAGTTCTTC. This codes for CAIRGDKYNEQFF.

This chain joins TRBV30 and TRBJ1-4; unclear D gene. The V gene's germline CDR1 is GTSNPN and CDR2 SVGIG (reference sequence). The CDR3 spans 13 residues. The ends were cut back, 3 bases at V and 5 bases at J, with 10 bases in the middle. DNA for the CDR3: TGTGCCTGGAGCCTCATACACAATGAAAAACTGTTTTTT. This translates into CAWSLIHNEKLFF.

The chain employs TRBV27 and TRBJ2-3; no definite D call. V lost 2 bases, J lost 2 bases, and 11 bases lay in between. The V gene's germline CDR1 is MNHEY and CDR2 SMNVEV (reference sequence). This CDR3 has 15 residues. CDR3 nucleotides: TGTGCCAGCAGTTTAAGTCGCGAGCTCACAGATACGCAGTATTTT. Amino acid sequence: CASSLSRELTDTQYF.

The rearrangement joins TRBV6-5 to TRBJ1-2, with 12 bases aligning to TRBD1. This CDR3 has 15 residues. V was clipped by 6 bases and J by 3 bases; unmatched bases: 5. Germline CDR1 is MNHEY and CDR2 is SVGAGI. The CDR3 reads CASRGQGAMDYGYTF. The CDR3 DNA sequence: TGTGCCAGCAGGGGACAGGGGGCGATGGACTATGGCTACACCTTC.

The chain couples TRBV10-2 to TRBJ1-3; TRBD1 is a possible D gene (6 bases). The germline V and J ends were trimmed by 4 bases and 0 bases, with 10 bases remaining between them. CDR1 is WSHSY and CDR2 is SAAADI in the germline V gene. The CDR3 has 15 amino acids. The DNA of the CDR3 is TGCGCCAGCAGTGGGACAGCCAACTCTGGAAACACCATATATTTT. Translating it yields CASSGTANSGNTIYF.

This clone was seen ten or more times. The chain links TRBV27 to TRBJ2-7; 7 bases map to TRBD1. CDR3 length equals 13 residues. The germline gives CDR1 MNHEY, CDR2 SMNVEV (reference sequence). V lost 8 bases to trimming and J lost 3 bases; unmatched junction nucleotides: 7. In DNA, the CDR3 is TGTGCCAGCGGTCCGGGACAGATCTACGAGCAGTACTTC. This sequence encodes CASGPGQIYEQYF.

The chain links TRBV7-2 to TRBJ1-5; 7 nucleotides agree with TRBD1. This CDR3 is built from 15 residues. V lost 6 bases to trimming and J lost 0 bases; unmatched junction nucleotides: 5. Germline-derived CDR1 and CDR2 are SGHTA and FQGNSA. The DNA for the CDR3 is TGTGCCAGCAGGCCCGGGACAGATAGCAATCAGCCCCAGCATTTT. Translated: CASRPGTDSNQPQHF.